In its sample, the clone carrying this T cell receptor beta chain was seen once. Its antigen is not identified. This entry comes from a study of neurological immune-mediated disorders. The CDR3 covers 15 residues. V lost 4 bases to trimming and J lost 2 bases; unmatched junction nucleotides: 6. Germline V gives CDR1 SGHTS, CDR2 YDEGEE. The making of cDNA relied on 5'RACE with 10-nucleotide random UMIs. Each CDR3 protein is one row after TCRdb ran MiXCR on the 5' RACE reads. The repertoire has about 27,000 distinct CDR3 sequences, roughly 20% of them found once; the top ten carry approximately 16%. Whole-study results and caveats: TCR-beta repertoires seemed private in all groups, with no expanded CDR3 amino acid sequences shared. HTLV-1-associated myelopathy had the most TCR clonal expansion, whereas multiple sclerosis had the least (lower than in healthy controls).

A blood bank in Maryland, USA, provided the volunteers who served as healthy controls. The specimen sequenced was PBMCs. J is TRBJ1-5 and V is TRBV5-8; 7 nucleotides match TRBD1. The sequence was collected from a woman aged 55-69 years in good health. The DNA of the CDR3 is TGTGCCAGCAGCGTGCAGGGGGTAGGCAATCAGCCCCAGCATTTT. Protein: CASSVQGVGNQPQHF.